Shown below are 7 T cell receptor beta chains from a single sample sequenced in a study of tumour-infiltrating T cells in Burkitt lymphoma. Method: immunoSEQ multiplex PCR; TCRdb's copy keeps in-frame clones and lacks some. In the table there are 5,000 to 6,000 clones, 8% to 10% of which are singletons. Sequencing was performed on tumor tissue. These TCRs come from a human donor with diffuse large B-cell lymphoma.

In this sample, this clone turned up a few times. The chain is built from TRBV14 and TRBJ1-2; unclear D gene. The CDR3 length is 16 residues. Germline V gene data show CDR1 as SGHDN and CDR2 as FVKESK. Trimming took 1 base from V and 2 from J, leaving 14 bases between them. CDR3 bases: TGTGCCAGCAGCCAAGGTTTTTTCTGGGGAAACTATGGCTACACCTTC. Its protein is CASSQGFFWGNYGYTF.

The chain has TRBV28 and TRBJ1-2; a possible D gene is TRBD1 (5 bases). The length of the CDR3 is 13 residues. Germline V CDR1 and CDR2: MDHEN, SYDVKM. The V end lost 4 bases, the J end lost 4 bases, and 10 bases lay between the germline ends. The DNA of the CDR3 is TGTGCCAGCAGTTCTTTCGACAGCTATGGCTACACCTTC. It yields the protein CASSSFDSYGYTF.

This clone was seen only a few times. The gene calls are TRBV5-6 and TRBJ2-1; no reliable D call. Germline V CDR1 and CDR2: SGHDT, YYEEEE. V was clipped by 5 bases and J by 6 bases, with 12 bases between them. This CDR3 is built from 13 residues. CDR3 residues: CASRSTPGNEQFF. In DNA, the CDR3 is TGTGCCAGCAGGTCGACGCCCGGCAATGAGCAGTTCTTC. Full variable domain (remainder filled in from reference TRBV5-6 and TRBJ2-1): DAGVTQSPTHLIKTRGQQVTLRCSPKSGHDTVSWYQQALGQGPQFIFQYYEEEERQRGNFPDRFSGHQFPNYSSELNVNALLLGDSALYLCASRSTPGNEQFFGPGTRLTVL.

The gene calls are TRBV18 and TRBJ1-2; D remains unclear. CDR1 is KGHSH, CDR2 LQKENI, per germline. Trimming left V 0 bases short and J 4 bases short, with 18 bases between. The CDR3 has 17 amino acids. CDR3 loop: CASSPPVTELLIYGYTF. In DNA form, the CDR3 reads TGTGCCAGCTCACCACCGGTTACAGAACTTCTGATCTATGGCTACACCTTC. The whole variable domain, remainder taken from reference TRBV18 and TRBJ1-2, is NAGVMQNPRHLVRRRGQEARLRCSPMKGHSHVYWYRQLPEEGLKFMVYLQKENIIDESGMPKERFSAEFPKEGPSILRIQQVVRGDSAAYFCASSPPVTELLIYGYTFGSGTRLTVV.

This sequence joins TRBV5-1 and TRBJ2-3; D is possibly TRBD2 (6 bases). V was shortened by 6 bases and J by 1 base, with 21 bases between the two germline ends. Germline-derived CDR1 and CDR2 are SGHRS and YFSETQ. The CDR3 is made up of 17 amino acids. CDR3: CASTSGLFFLRTDTQYF. Written as DNA, the CDR3 is TGCGCCAGCACCTCGGGACTTTTTTTTCTTCGCACAGATACGCAGTATTTT.

This clone was counted a few times. The J gene is TRBJ2-3, the V gene TRBV7-2; no definite D call. Germline CDR1 is SGHTA and CDR2 is FQGNSA. Deletions cut 2 bases from V and 6 bases from J, with 15 bases between. The CDR3 extends over 15 amino acids. The CDR3 sequence is CASSLFSSFSDTQYF. For the CDR3, the DNA is TGTGCCAGCAGCTTATTTAGTAGTTTTTCGGATACGCAGTATTTT. The variable domain in full, with the rest retrieved from reference TRBV7-2 and TRBJ2-3, is GAGVSQSPSNKVTEKGKDVELRCDPISGHTALYWYRQSLGQGLEFLIYFQGNSAPDKSGLPSDRFSAERTGGSVSTLTIQRTQQEDSAVYLCASSLFSSFSDTQYFGPGTRLTVL.

The rearrangement uses TRBV10-2 and TRBJ1-1; D gene ambiguous. Germline CDR1 WSHSY, CDR2 SAAADI. The V gene lost 6 bases and the J gene lost 1 base, with 15 bases spanning the gap. The CDR3 spans 15 residues. The CDR3 reads CASRSFGLGNTEAFF. DNA for the CDR3: TGCGCCAGCAGATCCTTTGGGCTAGGGAACACTGAAGCTTTCTTT.